The clone carrying this TCR beta chain was observed a few times. Clones were read by immunoSEQ multiplex PCR, and TCRdb kept only the in-frame ones, dropping some. The data show fewer than 35,000 clones, roughly 85% seen once. The sample comes from a study of cytotoxic CD8 clonotypes in ibrutinib-treated CLL. Looking at the study overall: Treatment had run for a median about twelve months, range 6 to 36, when response samples were taken.

The V gene's germline CDR1 is SGHKS and CDR2 YYEKEE (reference sequence). CDR3 size: 15 residues. The V end lost 4 bases, the J end lost 4 bases, and 15 bases lay between the germline ends. This receptor was identified in a human donor with chronic lymphocytic leukemia. The V and J genes are TRBV5-5 and TRBJ1-5, with D unclear. The sequenced sample was PBMCs, obtained after 24 months of ibrutinib treatment. CDR3 nucleotides: TGTGCCAGCAGCCCGGATTTGGGTGGGAATCAGCCCCAGCATTTT. Protein product: CASSPDLGGNQPQHF. Variable domain in full (rest from reference TRBV5-5 and TRBJ1-5): DAGVTQSPTHLIKTRGQQVTLRCSPISGHKSVSWYQQVLGQGPQFIFQYYEKEERGRGNFPDRFSARQFPNYSSELNVNALLLGDSALYLCASSPDLGGNQPQHFGDGTRLSIL.